What follows are 27 T cell receptor beta chains derived from one specimen sequenced in a study of T cell responses to AZD1222 COVID-19 vaccine. Sequencing was performed with immunoSEQ multiplex PCR; in TCRdb, only in-frame clones are kept and a portion is missing. The data show roughly 95,000 clones, around 87% seen once. The sequencing here drew on peripheral blood, taken on day 0 of AZD1222 vaccination. The receptors derive from an adult in good health.

The rearrangement joins TRBV5-5 to TRBJ2-2; 7 positions agree with TRBD1. Germline CDR1 and CDR2: SGHKS and YYEKEE (reference sequence). This CDR3 has 18 amino acids. V lost 1 base, J lost 1 base, and 10 bases stayed unmatched. The CDR3 nucleotides read TGTGCCAGCAGCTTGAGGACGTTGAGACAGGGGAACACCGGGGAGCTGTTTTTT. Amino acid sequence: CASSLRTLRQGNTGELFF.

The CDR3, as DNA: TGTGCCATCAGTCGACAGGCGAATCAGCCCCAGCATTTT. Translated, it gives CAISRQANQPQHF. V is TRBV10-3 and J is TRBJ1-5; a weak D match, TRBD1 (6 bases). CDR1 ENHRY and CDR2 SYGVKD come from the germline V gene. The CDR3 loop spans 13 amino acids. V was shortened by 5 bases and J by 4 bases, with 9 bases between the two germline ends.

The V gene is TRBV30, the J gene TRBJ2-5; TRBD2 agrees at 14 bases. Germline V gives CDR1 GTSNPN, CDR2 SVGIG (reference sequence). The CDR3 length is 18 residues. With 1 base clipped from V and 5 bases from J, the junction kept 12 bases outside the gene matches. The CDR3 reads CAWSGSLGLAGVRETQYF. The CDR3 DNA follows: TGTGCCTGGAGTGGCTCATTGGGACTAGCGGGAGTTCGTGAGACCCAGTACTTC. Full variable domain (remainder filled in from reference TRBV30 and TRBJ2-5): SQTIHQWPATLVQPVGSPLSLECTVEGTSNPNLYWYRQAAGRGLQLLFYSVGIGQISSEVPQNLSASRPQDRQFILSSKKLLLSDSGFYLCAWSGSLGLAGVRETQYFGPGTRLLVL.

V usage is TRBV10-3 and J usage is TRBJ2-2; 10 nucleotides agree with TRBD1. The CDR3 loop spans 14 amino acids. Germline CDR1 ENHRY, CDR2 SYGVKD. Trimming cost V 4 bases and J 5 bases; bases outside gene matches: 1. The CDR3 protein is CAISGTGGTGELFF. CDR3 bases: TGTGCCATCAGTGGGACAGGGGGAACCGGGGAGCTGTTTTTT.

The genes are TRBV6-6 and TRBJ2-1; the match to TRBD2 covers 10 bases. This CDR3 spans 15 amino acids. Trimming at V came to 2 bases and at J to 6 bases, leaving 4 bases not matched to a gene. Germline values: CDR1 MNHNY, CDR2 SVGAGI (reference sequence). In DNA form, the CDR3 reads TGTGCCAGCAGTTACAGAGCGGGAGGGCCCAATGAGCAGTTCTTC. Protein: CASSYRAGGPNEQFF.

The V and J genes are TRBV6-1 and TRBJ2-3; TRBD2 matches at 9 bases. The germline CDR1 and CDR2 sequences are MNHNS and SASEGT. Germline trimming cut 2 bases from V and 4 bases from J; bases unmatched to any gene: 13. The CDR3 is made up of 18 amino acids. CDR3 bases: TGTGCCAGCAGTGAATCCGTCGCGGGGGGGGCCCCCGCAGATACGCAGTATTTT. It yields the protein CASSESVAGGAPADTQYF.

The V and J genes are TRBV27 and TRBJ1-6; D unresolved. CDR3 length: 16 amino acids. V shed 7 bases and J shed 4 bases, with 17 bases lying between them. Germline V gene sequence: CDR1 MNHEY, CDR2 SMNVEV (reference sequence). The CDR3 reads CASTPTPAAYNSPLHF. CDR3 in DNA: TGTGCCAGCACCCCTACCCCGGCAGCTTATAATTCACCCCTCCACTTT.

The rearrangement uses TRBV15 and TRBJ2-7; possibly TRBD1 or TRBD2 for D (5 bases each). The V gene's germline CDR1 is LNHNV and CDR2 YYDKDF (reference sequence). The CDR3 runs to 14 residues. V was clipped by 0 bases and J by 4 bases, with 10 bases between them. The CDR3, as DNA: TGTGCCACCAGCAGAGATCGAGGGGTATACGAGCAGTACTTC. Its translation is CATSRDRGVYEQYF.

The CDR3 is CASGQGADEQYF. The CDR3 coding sequence is TGTGCCAGTGGACAGGGGGCGGACGAGCAGTACTTC. The chain links TRBV19 to TRBJ2-7, with 11 bases matching TRBD1. The CDR3 consists of 12 residues. The germline CDR1 and CDR2 sequences are LNHDA and SQIVND (reference sequence). With 8 bases clipped from V and 5 bases from J, the junction kept 2 bases outside the gene matches.

The chain has TRBV19 and TRBJ1-1; 7 nucleotides agree with TRBD1. Germline loops: CDR1 LNHDA, CDR2 SQIVND (reference sequence). The CDR3 extends over 17 amino acids. V trimming: 2 bases; J trimming: 4 bases; junction bases outside the gene matches: 13. CDR3 protein: CASSIRIGGGLGTEAFF. DNA for the CDR3: TGTGCCAGTAGTATAAGGATAGGAGGGGGCTTGGGCACTGAAGCTTTCTTT.

This clone was seen a handful of times. V is TRBV28 and J is TRBJ1-2, with D uncertain. The CDR3 spans 13 residues. V shed 3 bases and J shed 1 base, with 6 bases lying between them. Germline V gene data show CDR1 as MDHEN and CDR2 as SYDVKM. The CDR3 DNA sequence: TGTGCCAGCAGTTTTAGGTTTAACTATGGCTACACCTTC. Translation gives CASSFRFNYGYTF.

J is TRBJ1-1 and V is TRBV6-2 or TRBV6-3, with TRBD1 as a possible D gene (5 bases). CDR3 length equals 17 residues. V was clipped by 2 bases and J by 0 bases, with 16 bases between them. Germline V CDR1 and CDR2: MNHEY, SVGEGT. CDR3 amino acids: CASSYPDPGTLNTEAFF. As DNA, the CDR3 is TGTGCCAGCAGTTACCCCGACCCCGGGACTTTGAACACTGAAGCTTTCTTT.

The gene calls are TRBV30 and TRBJ1-4; D gene unclear. CDR1 is GTSNPN and CDR2 is SVGIG in the germline V gene (reference sequence). V dropped 2 bases and J dropped 3 bases, with 10 bases sitting between them. This CDR3 is 14 amino acids long. This CDR3 is CAWSYGASNEKLFF. The CDR3 nucleotides are TGTGCCTGGAGTTATGGAGCTTCTAATGAAAAACTGTTTTTT.

This clone appeared once. The CDR3 region is CASSYGGAGSPLHF. CDR3 bases: TGTGCCAGCAGCTACGGGGGGGCCGGTTCACCCCTCCACTTT. The rearrangement joins TRBV5-8 to TRBJ1-6, with a weak D call TRBD1 (6 bases). Germline values: CDR1 SGHTS, CDR2 YDEGEE. The CDR3 runs to 14 residues. Trimming took off 3 bases at V and 9 bases at J, with 13 bases between the two ends.

This chain joins TRBV4-1 and TRBJ1-1, with a weak D call TRBD1 (6 bases). The CDR3 runs to 17 residues. Germline loops: CDR1 MGHRA, CDR2 YSYEKL. The V end lost 1 base, the J end lost 5 bases, and 20 bases lay between the germline ends. The CDR3 nucleotides read TGCGCCAGCAGCCAAGGCAGGGGTGGGGGTCCGGTAACTGAAGCTTTCTTT. This translates into CASSQGRGGGPVTEAFF.

The chain has TRBV7-9 and TRBJ1-3; D is ambiguous. CDR3 length: 16 residues. Deletions cut 2 bases from V and 0 bases from J, with 11 bases between. CDR1 is SEHNR and CDR2 is FQNEAQ in the germline V gene (reference sequence). This CDR3 reads CASSLNTASSGNTIYF. The CDR3, as DNA: TGTGCCAGCAGCTTAAACACTGCCAGCTCTGGAAACACCATATATTTT.

V and J are TRBV5-1 and TRBJ2-7; no clear D. V lost 2 bases to trimming and J lost 0 bases, with 6 bases between them. Per the germline V gene, CDR1 is SGHRS and CDR2 is YFSETQ. CDR3 length equals 13 residues. The CDR3 coding sequence is TGCGCCAGCAGCTTAGACGGCTCCTACGAGCAGTACTTC. As protein: CASSLDGSYEQYF.

The rearrangement links TRBV9 to TRBJ1-1, with D perhaps TRBD1 (6 bases). CDR3 size: 15 residues. Germline V gene lookup returns CDR1 SGDLS and CDR2 YYNGEE. Between the trimmed V and J ends, which lost 4 bases and 5 bases, there was a span of 18 bases. The CDR3 loop is CASSKIQGRKTEAFF. CDR3 sequence (DNA): TGTGCCAGCAGCAAAATACAGGGACGAAAAACTGAAGCTTTCTTT.

V and J are TRBV7-2 and TRBJ1-4; 10 bases match TRBD1. The junction had 2 bases not matched to a gene; V was cut back by 1 base and J by 6 bases. CDR3 length: 15 residues. The V gene's germline CDR1 is SGHTA and CDR2 FQGNSA. The CDR3 coding sequence is TGTGCCAGCAGCTTAGTCGGGACAGGGGATGAAAAACTGTTTTTT. The encoded protein is CASSLVGTGDEKLFF. Supplemented by reference TRBV7-2 and TRBJ1-4, the full variable domain reads GAGVSQSPSNKVTEKGKDVELRCDPISGHTALYWYRQSLGQGLEFLIYFQGNSAPDKSGLPSDRFSAERTGGSVSTLTIQRTQQEDSAVYLCASSLVGTGDEKLFFGSGTQLSVL.

This rearrangement joins TRBV18 to TRBJ1-5; 7 bases match TRBD1. The V gene's germline CDR1 is KGHSH and CDR2 LQKENI. J lost 4 bases, V lost 4 bases, and 10 bases had no gene match. This CDR3 spans 16 amino acids. The CDR3, as DNA: TGTGCCAGCTCACGGAAAGGACAGGAGCAGAATCAGCCCCAGCATTTT. As protein: CASSRKGQEQNQPQHF.

The chain couples TRBV11-3 to TRBJ2-3, with 7 positions matching TRBD2. CDR1 and CDR2 from the germline V gene are SGHNT and YENEEA. Trimming took 5 bases from V and 3 from J; bases not matched to a gene: 14. The CDR3 spans 17 residues. In DNA, the CDR3 is TGTGCCAGCAGCCTAGGAGGGGACTCGGGGGGAACAGATACGCAGTATTTT. Its protein product is CASSLGGDSGGTDTQYF.

The count of this clone is one. J is TRBJ1-2 and V is TRBV2, with D maybe TRBD1 (6 bases). The CDR3 is 13 amino acids. The germline gives CDR1 SNHLY, CDR2 FYNNEI. V was cut by 8 bases and J by 2 bases, with 12 bases left in between. CDR3 amino acids: CASVLQGNYGYTF. Here the CDR3 DNA reads TGTGCCAGCGTTCTCCAGGGGAACTATGGCTACACCTTC.

The chain recombines TRBV28 with TRBJ1-1; 8 nucleotides agree with TRBD1. Losses at the gene ends were 2 bases for V and 6 bases for J; bases not matched to a gene: 8. The CDR3 has 15 residues. Per germline, CDR1 MDHEN and CDR2 SYDVKM. This CDR3 is CASSLPGTGVAEAFF. As DNA, the CDR3 is TGTGCCAGCAGTTTACCAGGGACAGGTGTGGCTGAAGCTTTCTTT.

V gene TRBV9 combines with J gene TRBJ2-3; 11 nucleotides agree with TRBD2. The CDR3 runs to 18 residues. In germline, CDR1 is SGDLS, CDR2 YYNGEE. V shed 0 bases and J 5 bases; nucleotides not matched to a gene: 11. The CDR3 loop reads CASSVAGSGRARGDTQYF. CDR3 sequence (DNA): TGTGCCAGCAGCGTAGCAGGTAGCGGGAGGGCCAGGGGAGATACGCAGTATTTT.

The table lists this clone with a count of one. The chain recombines TRBV7-8 with TRBJ2-7; 10 positions agree with TRBD1. Germline CDR1 and CDR2: SGHVS and FQNEAQ. CDR3 length: 15 residues. V lost 5 bases to trimming and J lost 3 bases; unmatched junction nucleotides: 7. For the CDR3, the DNA is TGTGCCAGCAGCACCCCCGGGACAGGGGACTACGAGCAGTACTTC. Protein: CASSTPGTGDYEQYF.

The chain uses TRBV10-3 and TRBJ2-2; D is tentatively TRBD1 or TRBD2 (6 bases each). Germline CDR1 reads ENHRY; CDR2 reads SYGVKD. V lost 3 bases and J 4 bases, leaving 12 bases between the germline ends. The CDR3 spans 15 residues. The chain's CDR3 is CAISDGGLGTGELFF. The CDR3 bases are TGTGCCATCAGTGATGGGGGGCTTGGCACCGGGGAGCTGTTTTTT.

The rearrangement uses TRBV30 and TRBJ2-7; 8 bases map to TRBD2. Germline CDR1 GTSNPN, CDR2 SVGIG (reference sequence). The J segment lost 7 bases and the V segment lost 4 bases, leaving 18 bases of the junction unmatched. This CDR3 spans 16 amino acids. CDR3 nucleotide sequence: TGTGCCTGGACCCGCCCCCTCACGGGAGGGCCGCAAGAGCAGTACTTC. Translating it yields CAWTRPLTGGPQEQYF.